This T cell receptor beta chain is drawn from a study of T cells in Graves' hyperthyroidism and ophthalmopathy. RNA transcripts yielded amplified TCR beta CDR3 regions. An initial round of RT-PCR targeting the TCR CDR3 relied on the HTBI primer set. From the multiplex PCR reads, TCRdb called clonotypes with MiXCR, one entry per CDR3 protein. The sample shows hundreds of thousands of distinct CDR3 sequences, 15% to 20% of them seen only once. Germline V lookup: CDR1 DFQATT, CDR2 SNEGSKA (reference sequence). V was cut by 0 bases and J by 5 bases, with 14 bases left in between. The CDR3 length is 14 residues. In this sample, this clonotype turned up many times.

Source material: blood. V and J are TRBV20-1 and TRBJ2-7; TRBD2 might be the D (6 bases). The clonotype comes from a woman younger than 35 with Graves' ophthalmopathy. Here the CDR3 DNA reads TGCAGTGCTAGAGAGGGTAGCGGCCTAAACGAGCAGTACTTC. Amino acid sequence: CSAREGSGLNEQYF.